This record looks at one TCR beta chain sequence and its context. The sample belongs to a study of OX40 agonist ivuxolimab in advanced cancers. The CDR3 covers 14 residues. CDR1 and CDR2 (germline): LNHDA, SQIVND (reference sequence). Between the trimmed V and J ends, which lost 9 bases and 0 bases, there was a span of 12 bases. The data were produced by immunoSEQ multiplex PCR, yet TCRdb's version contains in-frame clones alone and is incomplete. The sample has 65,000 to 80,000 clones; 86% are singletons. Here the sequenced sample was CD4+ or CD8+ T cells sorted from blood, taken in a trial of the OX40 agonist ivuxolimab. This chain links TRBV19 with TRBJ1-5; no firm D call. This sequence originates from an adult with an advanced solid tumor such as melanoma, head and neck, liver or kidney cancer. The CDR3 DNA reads TGTGCCAGCCAGACTGGGCATAGCAATCAGCCCCAGCATTTT. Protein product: CASQTGHSNQPQHF.